This is a list of T cell receptor beta chains from one sample in a study of blood T cell repertoires in COVID-19. This table comes from immunoSEQ multiplex PCR, and its TCRdb copy is limited to in-frame clones, with some not included. The sample holds 70,000 to 90,000 clones; roughly 87% are singletons and the top ten take around 28%. Sequencing was performed on peripheral blood. These receptors were obtained from a man aged 50-59 years with acute or convalescent COVID-19. CDR3s include the opening cysteine and the closing phenylalanine or tryptophan. The D gene is left open where the match is weak. The size field is filled for only some rows; it gives once, few, many or a size class.

TRBJ2-1 | NA | TRBD1 | TRBV4-1 | TGCGCCAGCAGCCGCCTGGACAGGACTGAGCAGTTCTTC | CASSRLDRTEQFF
TRBJ1-2 | NA | NA | TRBV29-1 | TGCAGCGTTGATTTCCAGGGGATGCGGTATGGCTACACCTTC | CSVDFQGMRYGYTF
TRBJ1-1 | NA | NA | TRBV20-1 | TGCAGTGCCGTACGGGGATCGGCTTTCTTT | CSAVRGSAFF
TRBJ2-1 | NA | NA | TRBV11-3 | TGTGCCAGCAGCATCGGACAGAGGGGTGAGCAGTTCTTC | CASSIGQRGEQFF
TRBJ2-7 | once | TRBD2 | TRBV11-2 | TGTGCCAGCAGCTGGGGGGGACGAGAGCAGTACTTC | CASSWGGREQYF
TRBJ1-1 | NA | TRBD1 | TRBV4-2 | TGTGCCAGCAGCCCCGGGACAGGGGGTACTGAAGCTTTCTTT | CASSPGTGGTEAFF
TRBJ2-7 | NA | NA | TRBV5-6 | TGTGCCAGCAGCTTGGTGTCGGGCAGGGCCTACGAGCAGTACTTC | CASSLVSGRAYEQYF
TRBJ2-2 | once | NA | TRBV6-5 | TGTGCCAGCAGTTACTCGAGGGTTCCGAACACCGGGGAGCTGTTTTTT | CASSYSRVPNTGELFF
TRBJ2-1 | NA | TRBD2 | TRBV3-1/TRBV3-2 | TGTGCCAGCAGTCGGGGGGGGAGTGAGCAGTTCTTC | CASSRGGSEQFF
TRBJ2-7 | NA | NA | TRBV7-9 | TGTGCCAGCAGCAGCAGGGGCAGCCACGAGCAGTACTTC | CASSSRGSHEQYF
TRBJ1-2 | once | NA | TRBV24-1 | TGTGCCACCAGTGATTTGAAAAGGCCCGCTACTACTAACTATGGCTACACCTTC | CATSDLKRPATTNYGYTF
TRBJ2-2 | NA | TRBD2 | TRBV27 | TGTGCCAGCAGTTTAGGCGGGGGGGCCTTCGGGGAGCTGTTTTTT | CASSLGGGAFGELFF
TRBJ2-5 | NA | NA | TRBV18 | TGTGCCAGCTCACCACCGGGGCAATCGGGGACCCAGTACTTC | CASSPPGQSGTQYF
TRBJ1-4 | NA | TRBD1 | TRBV7-9 | TGTGCCAGCAGCCAGACAGGGGGCGCGTCTGAAAAACTGTTTTTT | CASSQTGGASEKLFF
TRBJ2-1 | NA | TRBD1 | TRBV11-2 | TGTGCCAGCAGCTTACCCGACAGGGGGGGCAATGAGCAGTTCTTC | CASSLPDRGGNEQFF
TRBJ2-2 | NA | TRBD1 | TRBV7-2 | TGTGCCAGCAGCTTAGGAGGAGGCAGGGGGTTCACCGGGGAGCTGTTTTTT | CASSLGGGRGFTGELFF
TRBJ1-1 | NA | NA | TRBV7-9 | TGTGCCAGCAGCTCCGAACAGGGAGAGGAAGCTTTCTTT | CASSSEQGEEAFF
TRBJ2-2 | NA | TRBD2 | TRBV6-6 | TGTGCCAGCAGTCAAATACTAGCGGGGGGAGCAAACACCGGGGAGCTGTTTTTT | CASSQILAGGANTGELFF
TRBJ2-6 | NA | NA | TRBV3-1/TRBV3-2 | TGTGCCAGCAGCCAAGATCCGGGTTCTCGCGTCCTGACTTTC | CASSQDPGSRVLTF
TRBJ1-1 | NA | TRBD1 | TRBV5-4 | TGTGCCAGCAGCAGGACAGGGAGATTGAACACTGAAGCTTTCTTT | CASSRTGRLNTEAFF
TRBJ2-1 | NA | NA | TRBV7-3 | TGTGCCAGCAGCTTAAGCTATGCGGGTTCCTACAATGAGCAGTTCTTC | CASSLSYAGSYNEQFF
TRBJ1-2 | NA | NA | TRBV3-1/TRBV3-2 | TGTGCCAGCAGCCAAGACTACAGTGGCTATGGCTACACCTTC | CASSQDYSGYGYTF
TRBJ2-1 | NA | TRBD1 | TRBV4-2 | TGTGCCAGCAGCCAAGTCCGGTCACAGGGGGCTTTCAATGAGCAGTTCTTC | CASSQVRSQGAFNEQFF
TRBJ2-7 | few | TRBD1 | TRBV6-5 | TGTGCCAGCCAATCCCATGGAGGACAGGCCTACGAGCAGTACTTC | CASQSHGGQAYEQYF
TRBJ1-3 | NA | NA | TRBV29-1 | TGCAGCGTTGTCCGGGATTTGGGAAACACCATATATTTT | CSVVRDLGNTIYF
TRBJ2-5 | NA | NA | TRBV2 | TGTGCCAGCAGTGAAGGGGCCGGAGGCCAAGAGACCCAGTACTTC | CASSEGAGGQETQYF
TRBJ2-1 | NA | TRBD2 | TRBV24-1 | TGTGCCACCAGTGACTGGACTAGCGGGAGCTACAATGAGCAGTTCTTC | CATSDWTSGSYNEQFF
TRBJ1-4 | NA | NA | TRBV5-1 | TGCGCCAGCAGCTTGGCGCGGGATAGTCGTGAAAAACTGTTTTTT | CASSLARDSREKLFF
TRBJ2-5 | once | TRBD1 | TRBV6-1 | TGTGCCAGCAGTGACCTTCCGGACAGGGATGAAGAGACCCAGTACTTC | CASSDLPDRDEETQYF
TRBJ2-3 | NA | TRBD2 | TRBV2 | TGTGCCAGCAGTGGGGGACTAGCGGGGGGACATACTAGCACAGATACGCAGTATTTT | CASSGGLAGGHTSTDTQYF
TRBJ1-1 | NA | NA | TRBV6-5 | TGTGCCAGCACTTACTCTCGGGGAAAGAACACTGAAGCTTTCTTT | CASTYSRGKNTEAFF
TRBJ1-2 | NA | NA | TRBV18 | TGTGCCAGCTCACCAGGACAGAACGGCTACACCTTC | CASSPGQNGYTF
TRBJ1-3 | NA | NA | TRBV3-1/TRBV3-2 | TGTGCCAGCAGCCAAGGGCACAGCGGAAACACCATATATTTT | CASSQGHSGNTIYF
TRBJ1-2 | once | TRBD1 | TRBV30 | TGTGCCTGGAGCCCAGGGGGGATTGGGCATGGCTACACCTTC | CAWSPGGIGHGYTF
TRBJ2-2 | few | TRBD2 | TRBV4-2 | TGTGCCAGCAGCCAAGAACACCACGGACTAGCGGGGGAAACCGGGGAGCTGTTTTTT | CASSQEHHGLAGETGELFF
TRBJ2-7 | NA | TRBD1 | TRBV27 | TGTGCCAGCAGAAGGACAGGACCTTACGAGCAGTACTTC | CASRRTGPYEQYF
TRBJ2-1 | NA | NA | TRBV9 | TGTGCCAGCAGCGCAGGGTTTAATGAGCAGTTCTTC | CASSAGFNEQFF